The 2 T cell receptor beta chains reported below all come from one sample, sequenced in a study of OX40 agonist ivuxolimab in advanced cancers. TCRdb's copy holds only in-frame clones and misses some; the assay was immunoSEQ multiplex PCR. The repertoire holds roughly 57,000 clones, with roughly 82% as singletons. The input for sequencing was CD4+ or CD8+ T cells sorted from blood, taken in a trial of the OX40 agonist ivuxolimab. The receptors derive from an adult with an advanced solid tumor such as melanoma, head and neck, liver or kidney cancer.

V and J are TRBV5-1 and TRBJ2-5; 11 bases are a match to TRBD2. From germline, CDR1 is SGHRS and CDR2 YFSETQ. The CDR3 loop spans 16 amino acids. V was pared by 0 bases and J by 5 bases, with 6 bases of the junction left unmatched. The CDR3 sequence: CASSLGPSGGMETQYF. The CDR3 coding sequence is TGCGCCAGCAGCTTGGGCCCTAGCGGGGGGATGGAGACCCAGTACTTC.

In this sample, this clone turned up a few times. This chain connects TRBV19 to TRBJ2-1; maybe TRBD1 (6 bases). Trimming shortened V by 8 bases and J by 4 bases, and 21 bases separated the two germline ends. Germline assignment: CDR1 LNHDA and CDR2 SQIVND (reference sequence). This CDR3 is 16 amino acids long. The CDR3 bases are TGTGCCAGTTCAGCCAGACGACAGGTTAGGTACAATGAGCAGTTCTTC. The encoded protein is CASSARRQVRYNEQFF.